These T cell receptor beta chains were read from a single sample in a study of CD8+ T cells in alopecia areata. Assay used: immunoSEQ multiplex PCR; TCRdb lists only in-frame clones, some missing. The sample contains more than 150,000 clones, under 60% of which appear only once. The starting material was CD8+ T cells sorted from blood, obtained at week 0. These receptors were taken from a human donor with alopecia areata. Both conserved end residues are part of each CDR3. A D gene is named only where the DNA matches it firmly. A clone size is listed for some rows: how often the clone was seen (once, few, many), or a class if it is expanded.

clone_size j_call v_call d_call cdr3_length cdr3_nt cdr3_aa
NA TRBJ2-1 TRBV13 TRBD1 15 TGTGCCAGCAGCATCGGGACAGGGGTGTACAATGAGCAGTTCTTC CASSIGTGVYNEQFF
NA TRBJ1-2 TRBV6-6 TRBD1 15 TGTGCCAGCAGTTACGGTCAGGGGGCGCGGTATGGCTACACCTTC CASSYGQGARYGYTF
few TRBJ2-6 TRBV15 NA 16 TGTGCCACCAGCAGATCATCCTTCAGTGGGGCCAACGTCCTGACTTTC CATSRSSFSGANVLTF
few TRBJ1-6 TRBV19 NA 13 TGTGCCAGCGCCCCGGGACCTAATTCACCCCTCCACTTT CASAPGPNSPLHF
NA TRBJ2-7 TRBV14 NA 14 TGTGCCAGCAGTCCTTCAGGGAGTGGGTACGAGCAGTACTTC CASSPSGSGYEQYF
many TRBJ2-2 TRBV2 TRBD1 16 TGTGCCAGCAGAGACACCGGGACAGGTTTCACCGGGGAGCTGTTTTTT CASRDTGTGFTGELFF
NA TRBJ1-1 TRBV7-2 NA 15 TGTGCCAGCAGCTTAGGATGGCAGAAAAACACTGAAGCTTTCTTT CASSLGWQKNTEAFF
NA TRBJ2-5 TRBV9 NA 15 TGTGCCAGCAGCGTCACAGGGTTGCCCAAAGAGACCCAGTACTTC CASSVTGLPKETQYF
NA TRBJ2-2 TRBV30 NA 11 TGTGCCTGGAGTAAATACCAGGAGCTGTTTTTT CAWSKYQELFF
NA TRBJ2-1 TRBV19 TRBD1 14 TGTGCCAGTAGTACGGGACAGGGGGCTAATGAGCAGTTCTTC CASSTGQGANEQFF
NA TRBJ2-7 TRBV27 NA 13 TGTGCCAGCAGCACCGGGACGCACTACGAGCAGTACTTC CASSTGTHYEQYF
NA TRBJ2-1 TRBV6-4 NA 15 TGTGCCAGCAGTGTTCGGGACTCTCTCGACAATGAGCAGTTCTTC CASSVRDSLDNEQFF
once TRBJ2-6 TRBV4-1 TRBD1 18 TGCGCCAGCAGCCAAGAGGGACAGGGGGCAGAAGGGGCCAACGTCCTGACTTTC CASSQEGQGAEGANVLTF
NA TRBJ1-2 TRBV1 NA 16 TGCACCCTACGAAAAGCGACTTTGGGCAGGGGAGGAGGCTACACCTTC CTLRKATLGRGGGYTF
once TRBJ2-1 TRBV19 NA 15 TGTGCCAGTAGTATTTCAGGGGCAGCTTACAATGAGCAGTTCTTC CASSISGAAYNEQFF
NA TRBJ1-6 TRBV4-1 TRBD1 17 TGCGCCAGCAGCCAAGTTGGATCGGACAGGAATAATTCACCCCTCCACTTT CASSQVGSDRNNSPLHF
NA TRBJ1-1 TRBV7-9 NA 14 TGTGCCAGCAGCTGGGGCCTCAGAGAAACTGAAGCTTTCTTT CASSWGLRETEAFF
NA TRBJ2-6 TRBV29-1 TRBD1 16 TGCAGCGTTGAAGGACAGGGGCCCTCTGGGGCCAACGTCCTGACTTTC CSVEGQGPSGANVLTF
NA TRBJ1-6 TRBV5-1 NA 16 TGCGCCAGCAGCTACACAGGGCCCGGCAATAATTCACCCCTCCACTTT CASSYTGPGNNSPLHF
NA TRBJ1-5 TRBV6-5 NA 15 TGTGCCAGCAGTTACTTGCCAGACAGAAATCAGCCCCAGCATTTT CASSYLPDRNQPQHF
NA TRBJ2-7 TRBV9 NA 12 TGTGCCAGCAGCGTAGACGGGGGAAAGCAGTACTTC CASSVDGGKQYF
NA TRBJ1-5 TRBV7-2 NA 17 TGTGCCAGCAGTGTGGGAATACAGGGATGGGGTGATCAGCCCCAGCATTTT CASSVGIQGWGDQPQHF
NA TRBJ2-7 TRBV28 NA 14 TGTGCCAGCAGTCCGACAGGACCCTCCTACGAGCAGTACTTC CASSPTGPSYEQYF
NA TRBJ2-1 TRBV2 NA 13 TGTGCCAGCAGAAGGGGGGGGAGGAATGAGCAGTTCTTC CASRRGGRNEQFF
once TRBJ2-5 TRBV13 TRBD2 13 TGTGCCACCTCGCGGGGGGAACAAGAGACCCAGTACTTC CATSRGEQETQYF
NA TRBJ2-7 TRBV5-6 NA 11 TGTGCCAGCAGTCACTCCTACGAGCAGTACTTC CASSHSYEQYF
NA TRBJ2-7 TRBV27 TRBD2 16 TGTGCCAGCAGTTTACTTCAGACTAGCGGGGGTTCCGAGCAGTACTTC CASSLLQTSGGSEQYF
few TRBJ1-2 TRBV9 TRBD1 14 TGTGCCAGCAGCCTCCAGACAGGGAACTATGGCTACACCTTC CASSLQTGNYGYTF
NA TRBJ1-2 TRBV10-2 NA 15 TGCGCCAGCAGTGAGCTTCAGGGAACTAACTATGGCTACACCTTC CASSELQGTNYGYTF
NA TRBJ1-5 TRBV15 NA 13 TGTGCCACCAGCAGAGATCGCAATCAGCCCCAGCATTTT CATSRDRNQPQHF
NA TRBJ1-1 TRBV4-3 NA 14 TGCGCCAGCAGCCGAGACGGGACAAGGAGTGAAGCTTTCTTT CASSRDGTRSEAFF
NA TRBJ1-2 TRBV30 NA 13 TGTGCCTGGAGTGTAGTGGGGGCGGATGGCTACACCTTC CAWSVVGADGYTF
few TRBJ2-7 TRBV2 TRBD1 14 TGTGCCAGCAGTGAAGGAAGGGGGCTCGGCGAGCAGTACTTC CASSEGRGLGEQYF
once TRBJ1-2 TRBV13 TRBD1 14 TGTGCCAGCAGCTCCCGGGACAGGGGAATCGGCTACACCTTC CASSSRDRGIGYTF
NA TRBJ1-3 TRBV29-1 NA 14 TGCAGCGTTGTCGGTCCAGGGCTAGGAAACACCATATATTTT CSVVGPGLGNTIYF
few TRBJ2-1 TRBV4-3 TRBD1 17 TGCGCCAGCAGCCAAGAACCAGGACAGGGGCGGGTGAATGAGCAGTTCTTC CASSQEPGQGRVNEQFF
few TRBJ2-6 TRBV25-1 TRBD2 18 TGTGCCAGCACTGCCCCCCAGCGGGGGGGCTCTGGGGCCAACGTCCTGACTTTC CASTAPQRGGSGANVLTF
few TRBJ2-7 TRBV10-3 TRBD1 16 TGTGCCATCAGTGACGCCGGGACAGGGAGACTGGACGAGCAGTACTTC CAISDAGTGRLDEQYF
once TRBJ1-2 TRBV29-1 NA 10 TGCAGCGTTGAGAACTATGGCTACACCTTC CSVENYGYTF
once TRBJ1-5 TRBV9 NA 15 TGTGCCAGCAGCGAAACAGGATCCGGCAATCAGCCCCAGCATTTT CASSETGSGNQPQHF
NA TRBJ1-2 TRBV15 TRBD1 16 TGTGCCACCAGCAGAGATTTGGGACAGGGTATCGATGGCTACACCTTC CATSRDLGQGIDGYTF
few TRBJ2-7 TRBV15 TRBD1 15 TGTGCCACCAGCAGAGATGGGGACAGCTCCTACGAGCAGTACTTC CATSRDGDSSYEQYF
few TRBJ1-1 TRBV27 NA 12 TGTGCCAGCAGTTTAATGGGAAGGGAAGCTTTCTTT CASSLMGREAFF
NA TRBJ1-1 TRBV6-1 NA 13 TGTGCCAGCAGTAAACGGAAGAACACTGAAGCTTTCTTT CASSKRKNTEAFF
NA TRBJ2-1 TRBV9 NA 15 TGTGCCAGCAGCGCCTTCGGGCACGACACATACGAGCAGTTCTTC CASSAFGHDTYEQFF
NA TRBJ2-6 TRBV9 NA 16 TGTGCCAGCAGCCTTCCCCCGGGAGTTGGGGCCAACGTCCTGACTTTC CASSLPPGVGANVLTF